Listed here are 4 T cell receptor beta chains from one sample, sequenced in a study of blood T cell repertoires in COVID-19. The repertoire was sequenced with immunoSEQ multiplex PCR; TCRdb's copy has only in-frame clones and lacks some. The repertoire has tens of thousands of clones, around 86% of them found once; the top ten carry approximately 12%. The sequenced sample was peripheral blood. Every receptor here comes from a human donor in a cohort sampled during active COVID-19. The donor label of this sample is uncertain.

V usage is TRBV7-2 and J usage is TRBJ1-2; 9 bases map to TRBD1. The V and J ends lost 5 bases and 0 bases, in that order; junction bases with no gene match: 13. CDR1 SGHTA and CDR2 FQGNSA come from the germline V gene. This CDR3 has 18 residues. CDR3 region: CASSLYTSGDRANYGYTF. The CDR3 DNA is TGTGCCAGCAGCCTTTATACCTCGGGGGACAGGGCTAACTATGGCTACACCTTC.

The gene calls are TRBV5-5 and TRBJ2-7, with 7 bases identical to TRBD1. CDR1 and CDR2 from the germline V gene are SGHKS and YYEKEE (reference sequence). J gave up 7 bases and V 0 bases, and 4 bases lay outside the gene matches. This CDR3 region has 13 residues. The CDR3 loop reads CASSLDRGLEQYF. CDR3 coding DNA: TGTGCCAGCAGCTTGGACAGGGGTTTGGAGCAGTACTTC.

The rearrangement joins TRBV6-2 or TRBV6-3 to TRBJ1-1, with a possible D match to TRBD1 (5 bases). Per germline, CDR1 MNHEY and CDR2 SVGEGT. This CDR3 region has 12 residues. Trimming pared 2 bases from V and 6 bases from J, leaving 7 bases between. This CDR3 reads CASSYAGAEAFF. As DNA, the CDR3 is TGTGCCAGCAGTTACGCGGGGGCTGAAGCTTTCTTT.

This chain connects TRBV9 to TRBJ2-3; 10 bases map to TRBD1. The CDR3 consists of 16 residues. Looked up from germline, CDR1 is SGDLS and CDR2 is YYNGEE. Losses at the gene ends were 3 bases for V and 1 base for J; bases not matched to a gene: 5. In nucleotides, the CDR3 is TGTGCCAGCAGCGGCACCGGGACAGGGGGCACAGATACGCAGTATTTT. Translating it yields CASSGTGTGGTDTQYF. The variable domain in full, completed from reference TRBV9 and TRBJ2-3, reads DSGVTQTPKHLITATGQRVTLRCSPRSGDLSVYWYQQSLDQGLQFLIQYYNGEERAKGNILERFSAQQFPDLHSELNLSSLELGDSALYFCASSGTGTGGTDTQYFGPGTRLTVL.